This T cell receptor (beta chain) originates from a study of early T cells in non-severe SARS-CoV-2 infection. At the level of the study: The study sequenced bulk RNA from unsorted whole blood, with chains unpaired. Study findings and constraints: Private and CD4 specificities were missed by VDJdb matching, skewed to anti-spike CD8.

In the library, individual cDNA molecules carried attached unique molecular identifiers. TCRdb independently ran MiXCR on the 5' RACE reads; one entry per CDR3 protein. The sample gives 50,000 to 80,000 distinct CDR3 sequences, roughly 9% of which show up once; over 10% is in the top ten. This clonotype was counted a few times. The antigen is not known. V dropped 0 bases and J dropped 0; count of bases not matched to a gene: 0. Germline CDR1 is MGHRA and CDR2 is YSYEKL. The CDR3 is made up of 16 amino acids. This clonotype was sampled from an adult who was a healthcare worker with PCR-confirmed SARS-CoV-2 infection or an uninfected control (not recorded which). The chain joins TRBV4-1 to TRBJ2-2; TRBD1 matches 8 bases. Sequencing used whole blood, obtained at baseline. CDR3 sequence reads: CASSQETGANTGELFF. The CDR3 DNA follows: TGCGCCAGCAGCCAAGAGACAGGGGCGAACACCGGGGAGCTGTTTTTT.